The 3 T cell receptor beta chains reported below all come from one sample, sequenced in a study of OX40 agonist ivuxolimab in advanced cancers. Profiling relied on immunoSEQ multiplex PCR, and the TCRdb table lists in-frame clones only, not all of them. The repertoire includes about 80,000 clones, 65% to 85% of them detected once, and 0.76% sits in the top ten. Source: CD4+ or CD8+ T cells sorted from blood, taken in a trial of the OX40 agonist ivuxolimab. The receptor source for this set is an adult with an advanced solid tumor such as melanoma, head and neck, liver or kidney cancer.

The CDR3 DNA sequence: TGTGCCAGCAGCCAAGATAGAGGCCGAACTGAAGCTTTCTTT. As protein: CASSQDRGRTEAFF. The chain uses TRBV4-2 and TRBJ1-1; D call uncertain. In germline, CDR1 is LGHNA, CDR2 YNFKEQ. CDR3 length equals 14 residues. The V and J ends lost 0 bases and 5 bases respectively, with 10 bases between them.

V is TRBV6-5 and J is TRBJ2-3; 10 nucleotides agree with TRBD2. CDR1 and CDR2 (germline): MNHEY, SVGAGI. Unmatched junction bases numbered 6, after V lost 5 bases and J lost 4 bases. This CDR3 has 15 residues. The CDR3, as DNA: TGTGCCAGCAGTCTAGCGGGAGTCAGGGCAGATACGCAGTATTTT. Residues: CASSLAGVRADTQYF.

This clone was seen only a few times. V gene TRBV6-5 combines with J gene TRBJ1-3; no firm D call. This CDR3 contains 14 residues. Per germline, CDR1 MNHEY and CDR2 SVGAGI. Between the trimmed V and J ends, which lost 6 bases and 4 bases, there was a span of 13 bases. The chain's CDR3 is CASSPAQRGNTIYF. For the CDR3, the DNA is TGTGCCAGCAGCCCCGCTCAAAGGGGAAACACCATATATTTT.